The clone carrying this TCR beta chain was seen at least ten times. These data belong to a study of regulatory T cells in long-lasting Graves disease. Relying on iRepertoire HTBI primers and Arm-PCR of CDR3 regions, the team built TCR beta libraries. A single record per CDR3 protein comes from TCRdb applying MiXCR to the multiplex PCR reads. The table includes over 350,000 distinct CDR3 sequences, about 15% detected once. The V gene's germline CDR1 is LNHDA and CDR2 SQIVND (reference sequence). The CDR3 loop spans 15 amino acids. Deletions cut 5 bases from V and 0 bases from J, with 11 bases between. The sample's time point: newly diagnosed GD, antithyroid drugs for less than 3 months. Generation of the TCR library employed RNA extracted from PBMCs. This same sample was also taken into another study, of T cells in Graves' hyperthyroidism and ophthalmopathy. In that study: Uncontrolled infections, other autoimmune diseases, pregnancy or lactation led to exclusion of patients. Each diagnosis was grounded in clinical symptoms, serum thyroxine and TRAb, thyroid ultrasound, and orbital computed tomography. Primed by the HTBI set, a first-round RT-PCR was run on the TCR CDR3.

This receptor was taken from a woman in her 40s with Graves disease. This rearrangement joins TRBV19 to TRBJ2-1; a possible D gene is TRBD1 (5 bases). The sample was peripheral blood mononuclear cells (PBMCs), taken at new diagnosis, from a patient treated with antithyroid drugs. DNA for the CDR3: TGTGCCAGTAGTTTACAGGCGAGCTCCTACAATGAGCAGTTCTTC. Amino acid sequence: CASSLQASSYNEQFF.